This entry is about one T cell receptor (beta chain). Sequenced by immunoSEQ multiplex PCR; TCRdb stores in-frame clones only, minus some. The sample holds about 110,000 clones, roughly nine tenths seen once. Germline V gene data show CDR1 as SGHVS and CDR2 as FQNEAQ. With V trimmed by 3 bases and J by 3 bases, 5 bases remained unmatched. The CDR3 runs 14 residues. This sample was included in a study of T cell changes during pregnancy in multiple sclerosis. V is TRBV7-8 and J is TRBJ2-7; 7 nucleotides match TRBD2. This material consisted of peripheral blood, taken before pregnancy. This sequence originates from a female donor with multiple sclerosis, enrolled in a pregnancy study. The CDR3 loop reads CASSLSGEGYEQYF. CDR3 DNA: TGTGCCAGCAGCTTGAGCGGGGAGGGCTACGAGCAGTACTTC.